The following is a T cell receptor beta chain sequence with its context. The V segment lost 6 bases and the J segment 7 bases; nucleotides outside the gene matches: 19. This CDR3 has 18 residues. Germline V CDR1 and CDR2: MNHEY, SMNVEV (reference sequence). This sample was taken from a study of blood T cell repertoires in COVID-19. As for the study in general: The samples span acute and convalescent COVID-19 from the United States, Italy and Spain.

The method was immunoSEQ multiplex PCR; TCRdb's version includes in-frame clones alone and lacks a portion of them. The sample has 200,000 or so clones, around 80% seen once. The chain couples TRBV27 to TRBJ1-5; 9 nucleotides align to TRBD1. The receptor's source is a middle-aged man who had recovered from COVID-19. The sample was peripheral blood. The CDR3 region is CASSDLGTGRGIEQPQHF. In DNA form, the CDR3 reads TGTGCCAGCAGCGACCTAGGGACAGGGCGCGGGATAGAGCAGCCCCAGCATTTT.